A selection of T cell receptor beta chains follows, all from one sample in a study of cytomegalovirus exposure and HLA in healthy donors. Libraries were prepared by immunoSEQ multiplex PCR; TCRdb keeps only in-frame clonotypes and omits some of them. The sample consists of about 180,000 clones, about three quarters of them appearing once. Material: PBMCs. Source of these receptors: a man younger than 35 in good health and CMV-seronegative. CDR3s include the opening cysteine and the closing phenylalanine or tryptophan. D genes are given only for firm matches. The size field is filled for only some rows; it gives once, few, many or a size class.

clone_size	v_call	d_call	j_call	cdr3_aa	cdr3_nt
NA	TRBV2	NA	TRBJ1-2	CARADTNYGYTF	TGTGCCAGGGCAGACACCAACTATGGCTACACCTTC
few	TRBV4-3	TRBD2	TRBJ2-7	CASSQDPLSGGHYEQYF	TGCGCCAGCAGCCAAGATCCCCTCAGCGGGGGACACTACGAGCAGTACTTC
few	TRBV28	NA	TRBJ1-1	CASSLYRVRTEAFF	TGTGCCAGCAGTTTATACAGGGTAAGAACTGAAGCTTTCTTT
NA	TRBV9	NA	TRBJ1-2	CASSALGDYYGYTF	TGTGCCAGCAGCGCCCTGGGGGACTACTATGGCTACACCTTC
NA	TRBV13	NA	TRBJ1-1	CASSASGAGVSEAFF	TGTGCCAGCAGCGCCTCCGGGGCAGGGGTTTCTGAAGCTTTCTTT
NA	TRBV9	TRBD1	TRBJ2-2	CASSVRDRVGTGELFF	TGTGCCAGCAGCGTAAGGGACAGGGTGGGGACCGGGGAGCTGTTTTTT
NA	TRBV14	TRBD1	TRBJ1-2	CASSLGQGGIYGYTF	TGTGCCAGCAGCCTAGGACAGGGAGGGATCTATGGCTACACCTTC
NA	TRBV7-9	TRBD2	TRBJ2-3	CASSYLLAGASDTQYF	TGTGCCAGCAGCTATCTGCTAGCGGGAGCTTCAGATACGCAGTATTTT
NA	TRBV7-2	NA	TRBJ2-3	CASSLLGSTDTQYF	TGTGCCAGCAGCTTATTGGGCAGCACAGATACGCAGTATTTT
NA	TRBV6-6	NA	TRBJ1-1	CASTSRGNTEAFF	TGTGCCAGCACTAGCCGAGGGAACACTGAAGCTTTCTTT
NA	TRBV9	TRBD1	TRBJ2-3	CASSVLQGADTQYF	TGTGCCAGCAGCGTCCTACAGGGGGCAGATACGCAGTATTTT
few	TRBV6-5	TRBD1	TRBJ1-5	CASSGDSGEPQHF	TGTGCCAGCAGTGGGGACAGTGGGGAGCCCCAGCATTTT
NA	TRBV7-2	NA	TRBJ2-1	CASSFNRFNEQFF	TGTGCCAGCAGCTTCAACAGGTTTAATGAGCAGTTCTTC
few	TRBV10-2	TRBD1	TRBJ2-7	CASWDRSYEQYF	TGCGCCAGCTGGGACAGAAGCTACGAGCAGTACTTC
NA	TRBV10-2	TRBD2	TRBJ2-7	CASRDSGGAYEQYF	TGCGCCAGCAGGGACAGCGGGGGAGCCTACGAGCAGTACTTC